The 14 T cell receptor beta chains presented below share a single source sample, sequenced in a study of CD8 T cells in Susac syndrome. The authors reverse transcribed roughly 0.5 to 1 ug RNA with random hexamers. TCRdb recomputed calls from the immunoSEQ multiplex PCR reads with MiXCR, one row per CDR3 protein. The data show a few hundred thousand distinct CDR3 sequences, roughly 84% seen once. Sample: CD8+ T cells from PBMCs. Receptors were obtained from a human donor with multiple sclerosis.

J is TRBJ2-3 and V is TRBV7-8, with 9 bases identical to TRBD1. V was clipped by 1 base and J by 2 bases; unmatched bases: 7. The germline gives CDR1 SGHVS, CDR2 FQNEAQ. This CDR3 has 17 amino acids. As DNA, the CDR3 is TGTGCCAGCAGCTTAGTTTGGGACAGGGCTTCCACAGATACGCAGTATTTT. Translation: CASSLVWDRASTDTQYF.

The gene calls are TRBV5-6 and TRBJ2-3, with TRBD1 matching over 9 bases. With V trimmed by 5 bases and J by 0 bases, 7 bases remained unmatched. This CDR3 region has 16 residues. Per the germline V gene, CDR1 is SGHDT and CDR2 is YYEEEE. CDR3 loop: CASSSTGGHSTDTQYF. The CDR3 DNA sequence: TGTGCCAGCAGTTCTACAGGGGGCCATAGCACAGATACGCAGTATTTT.

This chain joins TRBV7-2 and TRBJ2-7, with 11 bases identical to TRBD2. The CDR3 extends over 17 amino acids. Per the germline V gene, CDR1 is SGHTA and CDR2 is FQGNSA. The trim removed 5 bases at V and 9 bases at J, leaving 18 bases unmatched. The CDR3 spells CASSPRSPGTSGPRQYF. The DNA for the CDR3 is TGTGCCAGCAGCCCTAGATCCCCCGGGACTAGCGGCCCCCGGCAGTACTTC.

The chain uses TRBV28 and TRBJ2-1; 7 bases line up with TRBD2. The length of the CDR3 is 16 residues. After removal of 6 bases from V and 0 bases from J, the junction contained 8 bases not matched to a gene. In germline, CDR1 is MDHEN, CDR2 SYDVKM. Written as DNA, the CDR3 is TGTGCCAGCAGCCCTACTAGCGCGAGCTCCTACAATGAGCAGTTCTTC. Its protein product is CASSPTSASSYNEQFF.

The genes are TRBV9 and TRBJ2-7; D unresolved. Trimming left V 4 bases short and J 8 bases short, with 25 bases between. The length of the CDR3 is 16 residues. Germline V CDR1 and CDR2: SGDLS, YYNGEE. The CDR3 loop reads CASSPLDRGKGHQQYF. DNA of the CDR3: TGTGCCAGCAGCCCTCTCGACCGTGGTAAAGGGCACCAGCAGTACTTC. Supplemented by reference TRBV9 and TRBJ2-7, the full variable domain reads DSGVTQTPKHLITATGQRVTLRCSPRSGDLSVYWYQQSLDQGLQFLIQYYNGEERAKGNILERFSAQQFPDLHSELNLSSLELGDSALYFCASSPLDRGKGHQQYFGPGTRLTVT.

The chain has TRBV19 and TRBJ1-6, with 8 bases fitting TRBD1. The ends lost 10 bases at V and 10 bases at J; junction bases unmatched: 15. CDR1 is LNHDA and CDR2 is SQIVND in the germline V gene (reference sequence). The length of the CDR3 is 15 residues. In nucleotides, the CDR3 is TGTGCCACCCTCGAAAGGACAGGGAGCTACTCACCCCTCCACTTT. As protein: CATLERTGSYSPLHF. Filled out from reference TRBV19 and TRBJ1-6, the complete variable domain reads DGGITQSPKYLFRKEGQNVTLSCEQNLNHDAMYWYRQDPGQGLRLIYYSQIVNDFQKGDIAEGYSVSREKKESFPLTVTSAQKNPTAFYLCATLERTGSYSPLHFGNGTRLTVT.

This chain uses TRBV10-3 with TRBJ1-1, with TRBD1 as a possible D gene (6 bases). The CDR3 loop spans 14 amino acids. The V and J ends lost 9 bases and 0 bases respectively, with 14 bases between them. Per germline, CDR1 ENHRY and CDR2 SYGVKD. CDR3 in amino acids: CAIRTAEMNTEAFF. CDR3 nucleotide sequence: TGTGCCATTAGGACAGCGGAAATGAACACTGAAGCTTTCTTT.

The CDR3 reads CASGANGRAVDEQFF. For the CDR3, the DNA is TGTGCCAGTGGGGCCAACGGGAGGGCTGTTGATGAGCAGTTCTTC. The chain uses TRBV15 and TRBJ2-1, with TRBD2 matching 8 bases. Germline V gene data show CDR1 as LNHNV and CDR2 as YYDKDF (reference sequence). This CDR3 has 15 amino acids. V lost 10 bases to trimming and J lost 8 bases; unmatched junction nucleotides: 16.

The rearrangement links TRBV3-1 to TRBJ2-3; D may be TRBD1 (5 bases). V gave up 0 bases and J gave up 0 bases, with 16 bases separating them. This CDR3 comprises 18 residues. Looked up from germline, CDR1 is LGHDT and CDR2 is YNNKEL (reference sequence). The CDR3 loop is CASSQEAYNRISTDTQYF. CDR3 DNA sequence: TGTGCCAGCAGCCAAGAGGCCTATAACAGGATTAGCACAGATACGCAGTATTTT.

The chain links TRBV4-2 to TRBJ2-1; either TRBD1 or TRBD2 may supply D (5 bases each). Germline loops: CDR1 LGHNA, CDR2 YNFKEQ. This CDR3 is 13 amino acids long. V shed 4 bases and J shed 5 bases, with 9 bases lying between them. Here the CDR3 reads CASSPRGHNEQFF. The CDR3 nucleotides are TGTGCCAGCAGCCCACGGGGACACAATGAGCAGTTCTTC.

The CDR3 reads CASSSWQWEESYNEQFF. DNA of the CDR3: TGTGCCAGCAGCTCCTGGCAGTGGGAGGAATCCTACAATGAGCAGTTCTTC. V gene TRBV7-8 combines with J gene TRBJ2-1; D is possibly TRBD2 (6 bases). The CDR3 is 17 amino acids. Germline CDR1 reads SGHVS; CDR2 reads FQNEAQ. V lost 4 bases, J lost 1 base, and 17 bases lay in between.

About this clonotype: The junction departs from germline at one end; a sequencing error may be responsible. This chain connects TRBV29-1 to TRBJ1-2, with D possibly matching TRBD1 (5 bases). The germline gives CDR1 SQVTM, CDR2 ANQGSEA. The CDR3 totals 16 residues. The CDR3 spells CSVHSPTGGSGYGYAF. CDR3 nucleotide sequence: TGCAGCGTTCATAGTCCCACGGGGGGTTCAGGCTATGGCTACGCCTTC.

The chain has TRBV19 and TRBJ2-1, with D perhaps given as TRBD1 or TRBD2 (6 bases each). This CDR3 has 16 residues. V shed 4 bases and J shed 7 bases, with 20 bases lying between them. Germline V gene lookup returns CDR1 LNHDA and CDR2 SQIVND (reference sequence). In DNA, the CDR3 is TGTGCCAGTAGTAAACGGGAGACCCGAGGGGGGAATGAGCAGTTCTTC. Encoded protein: CASSKRETRGGNEQFF.

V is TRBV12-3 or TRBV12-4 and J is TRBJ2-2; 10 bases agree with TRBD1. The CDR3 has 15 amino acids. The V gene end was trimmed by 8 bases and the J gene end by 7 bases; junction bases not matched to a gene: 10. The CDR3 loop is CASSMGTGEHGELFF. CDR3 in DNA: TGTGCCAGCTCTATGGGGACAGGGGAGCACGGGGAGCTGTTTTTT.